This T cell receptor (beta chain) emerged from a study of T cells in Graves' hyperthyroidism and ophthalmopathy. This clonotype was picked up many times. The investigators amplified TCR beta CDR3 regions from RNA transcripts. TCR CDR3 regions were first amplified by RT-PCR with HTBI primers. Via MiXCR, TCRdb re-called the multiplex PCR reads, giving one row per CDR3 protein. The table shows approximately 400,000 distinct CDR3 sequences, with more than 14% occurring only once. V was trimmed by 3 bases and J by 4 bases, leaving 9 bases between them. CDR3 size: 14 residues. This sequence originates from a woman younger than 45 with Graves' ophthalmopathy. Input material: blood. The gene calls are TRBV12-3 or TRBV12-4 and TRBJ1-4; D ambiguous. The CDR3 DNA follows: TGTGCCAGCAGTTTGTCCCGGATTAATGAAAAACTGTTTTTT. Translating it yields CASSLSRINEKLFF.